This T cell receptor (beta chain) was obtained from a study of blood T cell repertoires in COVID-19 (dated by TCRdb to 2020 to 2021). With regard to the full study: Samples covering the acute and convalescent phases of COVID-19 were provided by collaborators in the United States, Italy and Spain. Samples came from the ongoing ImmuneRACE study (first 160 participants) plus 1,254 subjects from 6 global collaborators. Nearly every sample came with metadata listing a de-identified subject ID, COVID-19 status, age in years and sex. Subjects who had been exposed to COVID-19, were actively infected with it, or had recovered from it provided the deeply sampled blood TCRbeta repertoires that made up the dataset. Where available, HLA class I and class II types were obtained from metadata supplied by the sample provider rather than from assay-based typing. The material from the prospective study consisted of cDNA or gDNA derived from T cells, B-cell-depleted T cells, or PBMCs. The repertoires were made available in a free public database intended to serve as a resource for research on the immune response to SARS-CoV-2. General findings and caveats noted by the study authors: The amount of clinical and demographic metadata varied by source and participant and was provided uncurated.

Whole blood was collected in K2EDTA tubes by collaborating institutions according to the institutions' own protocols. For TCRbeta analysis, collaborators shipped samples in one of three forms: frozen whole blood, isolated PBMCs, or DNA extracted from either of those sample types. Concerning this clone itself: Its antigen specificity is not known. There are no base qualities to consult, and no much larger clone falls within one base.

TCRbeta CDR3 regions were amplified from genomic DNA by means of the immunoSEQ Assay, a bias-controlled multiplex PCR. Per the source publication's procedure: Within the assay, amplification of reference gene primers was used to estimate how many nucleated cells each sample contained. To quantify the absolute abundance of each unique TCRbeta CDR3 rearrangement, sequence reads were collapsed and filtered. For each sample, productive Simpson clonality was calculated as the square root of Simpson's diversity index over productive rearrangements. TCRdb re-hosts the immuneACCESS table, in-frame sequences only. Its copies lack some clones; in the studies checked, an unresolved V gene accounts for under half of them, and the cause for the rest is not known. D and trimming were read from the DNA, whereas the V and J calls and clone size are those reported in that table. The sample table lists about 81,000 clones, about nine tenths of them with a count of one. 1.9% of the sample is in the top ten clones.

The CDR3 has 15 amino acids, counting the end cysteine and phenylalanine. Kept here is only the CDR3 DNA, which spans 45 bases and is read in frame from base 1. According to the germline V gene, CDR1 reads MDHEN and CDR2 reads SYDVKM. Trimming leaves V shorter by 6 bases and J shorter by 0 bases, with the junction holding 0 bases beyond the gene matches. The chain is encoded by TRBV28 joined to TRBJ1-4; TRBD1 agrees with 11 junctional bases. The sample consisted of peripheral blood. The source of this sequence is a woman between 45 and 60 years old in a cohort sampled during active COVID-19. In nucleotide form, the sequence is TGTGCCAGCAGGGGACAGGGGGCAACTAATGAAAAACTGTTTTTT. Translated, this gives CASRGQGATNEKLFF.